A selection of T cell receptor beta chains follows, all from one sample in a study of blood T cell repertoires in COVID-19. Method: immunoSEQ multiplex PCR; TCRdb's copy keeps in-frame clones and lacks some. Counted here are about 270,000 clones, approximately 89% occurring once; the ten biggest clones make up over 2%. The sequencing sample was made of PBMCs or T cells enriched from blood (not recorded which). The receptors were sampled from a woman between 18 and 29 years old who had recovered from COVID-19. The CDR3 runs from the conserved cysteine through the conserved F or W. The order of the fields is clone size, J gene, D gene, V gene, CDR3 protein, CDR3 DNA. D genes are given only for firm matches. Clone size is stated in some rows and not others, as once, few, many or a class when expanded.

clone size: once; J gene: TRBJ2-1; D gene: .; V gene: TRBV7-2; CDR3 protein: CASSLRDLSYNEQFF; CDR3 DNA: TGTGCCAGCAGCTTGCGAGACTTATCCTACAATGAGCAGTTCTTC
clone size: .; J gene: TRBJ2-5; D gene: TRBD2; V gene: TRBV11-2; CDR3 protein: CASSEERLGRGGVETQYF; CDR3 DNA: TGTGCCAGCAGCGAAGAGAGGTTAGGTCGGGGGGGCGTGGAGACCCAGTACTTC
clone size: .; J gene: TRBJ2-1; D gene: TRBD2; V gene: TRBV9; CDR3 protein: CASSSQGLAGVSEQFF; CDR3 DNA: TGTGCCAGCAGCTCCCAGGGACTAGCGGGAGTGAGTGAGCAGTTCTTC
clone size: .; J gene: TRBJ2-1; D gene: TRBD1; V gene: TRBV11-2; CDR3 protein: CASSPLGGQGPNEQFF; CDR3 DNA: TGTGCCAGCAGCCCGCTTGGAGGACAGGGGCCCAATGAGCAGTTCTTC
clone size: .; J gene: TRBJ1-6; D gene: TRBD1; V gene: TRBV27; CDR3 protein: CASSFGTGAYYNSPLHF; CDR3 DNA: TGTGCCAGCAGTTTTGGGACAGGAGCCTACTATAATTCACCCCTCCACTTT
clone size: .; J gene: TRBJ2-5; D gene: TRBD2; V gene: TRBV6-2/TRBV6-3; CDR3 protein: CASSYGIAGGTQYF; CDR3 DNA: TGTGCCAGCAGTTACGGTATAGCGGGCGGGACCCAGTACTTC
clone size: few; J gene: TRBJ2-6; D gene: .; V gene: TRBV3-1/TRBV3-2; CDR3 protein: CASRREDVLTF; CDR3 DNA: TGTGCCAGCAGGAGGGAGGACGTCCTGACTTTC
clone size: .; J gene: TRBJ1-6; D gene: .; V gene: TRBV28; CDR3 protein: CASSSDSSSYNSPLHF; CDR3 DNA: TGTGCCAGCAGTTCAGACAGTAGCTCCTATAATTCACCCCTCCACTTT
clone size: .; J gene: TRBJ2-5; D gene: TRBD1; V gene: TRBV10-3; CDR3 protein: CAISVEVTGGLETQYF; CDR3 DNA: TGTGCCATCAGTGTAGAAGTAACAGGGGGCTTGGAGACCCAGTACTTC
clone size: once; J gene: TRBJ1-4; D gene: .; V gene: TRBV7-9; CDR3 protein: CASSSLMAAGAKEKLFF; CDR3 DNA: TGTGCCAGCAGCTCGCTCATGGCGGCAGGGGCTAAGGAAAAACTGTTTTTT
clone size: few; J gene: TRBJ2-1; D gene: TRBD2; V gene: TRBV4-3; CDR3 protein: CASSQQLAGNNEQFF; CDR3 DNA: TGCGCCAGCAGCCAACAACTAGCGGGGAACAATGAGCAGTTCTTC
clone size: .; J gene: TRBJ2-7; D gene: TRBD1; V gene: TRBV28; CDR3 protein: CASKRTGTYEQYF; CDR3 DNA: TGTGCCAGCAAGAGGACAGGGACTTACGAGCAGTACTTC
clone size: .; J gene: TRBJ2-6; D gene: TRBD1; V gene: TRBV28; CDR3 protein: CASSLGQSSGANVLTF; CDR3 DNA: TGTGCCAGCAGTTTGGGACAGAGCTCTGGGGCCAACGTCCTGACTTTC
clone size: .; J gene: TRBJ2-6; D gene: TRBD2; V gene: TRBV28; CDR3 protein: CASSLYPSGGGPSYEANVLTF; CDR3 DNA: TGTGCCAGCAGTCTCTACCCTAGCGGCGGGGGGCCGTCGTACGAGGCCAACGTCCTGACTTTC
clone size: .; J gene: TRBJ2-2; D gene: .; V gene: TRBV14; CDR3 protein: CASSQDLTVGELFF; CDR3 DNA: TGTGCCAGCAGCCAAGATCTAACGGTCGGGGAGCTGTTTTTT
clone size: few; J gene: TRBJ1-6; D gene: TRBD1; V gene: TRBV19; CDR3 protein: CASSFIPGQAYNSPLHF; CDR3 DNA: TGTGCCAGTAGTTTTATCCCGGGACAGGCGTACAATTCACCCCTCCACTTT
clone size: .; J gene: TRBJ2-7; D gene: TRBD2; V gene: TRBV7-9; CDR3 protein: CASSRLAGTGEQYF; CDR3 DNA: TGTGCCAGCAGCCGACTAGCGGGGACAGGCGAGCAGTACTTC
clone size: .; J gene: TRBJ2-3; D gene: .; V gene: TRBV6-6; CDR3 protein: CASRRQTSGSTDTQYF; CDR3 DNA: TGTGCCAGCAGGCGCCAAACCAGCGGAAGCACAGATACGCAGTATTTT
clone size: .; J gene: TRBJ1-5; D gene: TRBD1; V gene: TRBV7-8; CDR3 protein: CASSTGQLNQPQHF; CDR3 DNA: TGTGCCAGCAGCACGGGACAGCTCAATCAGCCCCAGCATTTT
clone size: .; J gene: TRBJ1-2; D gene: TRBD1; V gene: TRBV13; CDR3 protein: CASSLEAGQGALRGYTF; CDR3 DNA: TGTGCCAGCAGCTTAGAGGCGGGACAGGGGGCTCTTCGGGGCTACACCTTC
clone size: .; J gene: TRBJ2-7; D gene: TRBD1; V gene: TRBV20-1; CDR3 protein: CSAVTGDEQYF; CDR3 DNA: TGCAGTGCTGTGACAGGGGACGAGCAGTACTTC
clone size: .; J gene: TRBJ2-7; D gene: TRBD1; V gene: TRBV6-1; CDR3 protein: CASSEWTGQNEQYF; CDR3 DNA: TGTGCCAGCAGTGAATGGACAGGGCAGAACGAGCAGTACTTC
clone size: .; J gene: TRBJ1-1; D gene: .; V gene: TRBV2; CDR3 protein: CAAEEKAFF; CDR3 DNA: TGTGCCGCGGAAGAAAAAGCTTTCTTT
clone size: once; J gene: TRBJ2-1; D gene: .; V gene: TRBV12-3/TRBV12-4; CDR3 protein: CASSSTLALEQFF; CDR3 DNA: TGTGCCAGCAGTTCTACCCTAGCCCTTGAGCAGTTCTTC
clone size: .; J gene: TRBJ2-7; D gene: TRBD2; V gene: TRBV27; CDR3 protein: CASSPRTSASYEQYF; CDR3 DNA: TGTGCCAGCAGTCCCCGGACTAGCGCTTCCTACGAGCAGTACTTC
clone size: .; J gene: TRBJ1-2; D gene: .; V gene: TRBV19; CDR3 protein: CASSIGERPYGYTF; CDR3 DNA: TGTGCCAGTAGTATAGGGGAGCGACCGTATGGCTACACCTTC
clone size: .; J gene: TRBJ1-2; D gene: TRBD1; V gene: TRBV19; CDR3 protein: CASSWTGAYGYTF; CDR3 DNA: TGTGCCAGTAGTTGGACAGGAGCCTATGGCTACACCTTC
clone size: .; J gene: TRBJ1-1; D gene: .; V gene: TRBV10-2; CDR3 protein: CASSVDTVGYEAFF; CDR3 DNA: TGCGCCAGCAGTGTGGACACCGTCGGCTATGAAGCTTTCTTT
clone size: .; J gene: TRBJ2-7; D gene: TRBD2; V gene: TRBV7-2; CDR3 protein: CASSLVGLAGVRAHEQYF; CDR3 DNA: TGTGCCAGCAGCTTAGTGGGACTAGCGGGAGTACGGGCGCACGAGCAGTACTTC
clone size: .; J gene: TRBJ1-4; D gene: .; V gene: TRBV15; CDR3 protein: CATSRDRGTEKLFF; CDR3 DNA: TGTGCCACCAGCAGAGATCGGGGAACGGAAAAACTGTTTTTT
clone size: .; J gene: TRBJ2-7; D gene: .; V gene: TRBV28; CDR3 protein: CASCPRLRSSYEQYF; CDR3 DNA: TGTGCCAGCTGTCCCCGACTGAGGAGCTCCTACGAGCAGTACTTC
clone size: .; J gene: TRBJ1-2; D gene: TRBD1; V gene: TRBV3-1/TRBV3-2; CDR3 protein: CASSRTGQGNYTF; CDR3 DNA: TGTGCCAGCAGCCGAACGGGACAGGGGAACTACACCTTC
clone size: .; J gene: TRBJ1-1; D gene: .; V gene: TRBV19; CDR3 protein: CASSTPPAFF; CDR3 DNA: TGTGCCAGTAGTACCCCTCCGGCTTTCTTT
clone size: .; J gene: TRBJ1-2; D gene: .; V gene: TRBV29-1; CDR3 protein: CSVDGGPIYGYTF; CDR3 DNA: TGCAGCGTTGATGGGGGCCCGATCTATGGCTACACCTTC
clone size: once; J gene: TRBJ1-4; D gene: TRBD1; V gene: TRBV9; CDR3 protein: CASSVATGGDEKLFF; CDR3 DNA: TGTGCCAGCAGCGTAGCTACAGGGGGGGATGAAAAACTGTTTTTT
clone size: .; J gene: TRBJ2-2; D gene: TRBD2; V gene: TRBV3-1/TRBV3-2; CDR3 protein: CASSLFSGSGSGELFF; CDR3 DNA: TGTGCCAGCAGCCTATTCAGCGGGAGTGGGTCCGGGGAGCTGTTTTTT
clone size: few; J gene: TRBJ2-7; D gene: .; V gene: TRBV5-1; CDR3 protein: CASSLELTTYEQYF; CDR3 DNA: TGCGCCAGCAGCTTGGAACTAACCACCTACGAGCAGTACTTC
clone size: .; J gene: TRBJ1-3; D gene: .; V gene: TRBV30; CDR3 protein: CAWSSGQSGNTIYF; CDR3 DNA: TGTGCCTGGAGTAGTGGACAGTCTGGAAACACCATATATTTT